Shown below are 25 T cell receptor beta chains from a single sample sequenced in a study of cytomegalovirus exposure and HLA in healthy donors. 13 Jbeta primers and 60 Vbeta primers were used for the PCR. This table comes from immunoSEQ multiplex PCR, and its TCRdb copy is limited to in-frame clones, with some not included. Of under 200,000 clones in the sample, around 77% were seen once. The sample consisted of PBMCs. All receptors derive from a woman in her forties or fifties in good health and CMV-seropositive.

The chain is built from TRBV9 and TRBJ2-5; TRBD2 matches 13 bases. V was clipped by 3 bases and J by 5 bases; unmatched bases: 7. Germline V gives CDR1 SGDLS, CDR2 YYNGEE. The CDR3 runs 16 residues. CDR3 sequence reads: CASSGELAGGSETQYF. As DNA, the CDR3 is TGTGCCAGCAGCGGGGAACTAGCGGGAGGGAGTGAGACCCAGTACTTC.

The gene calls are TRBV7-3 and TRBJ2-4; 8 nucleotides line up with TRBD2. From germline, CDR1 is SGHTA and CDR2 FQGTGA. This CDR3 is built from 17 residues. V lost 1 base to trimming and J lost 1 base; unmatched junction nucleotides: 6. The CDR3, as DNA: TGTGCCAGCAGCTTAAACCCTAGGACTAGCGCCAAAAACATTCAGTACTTC. It yields the protein CASSLNPRTSAKNIQYF.

The chain carries TRBV4-3 and TRBJ1-5; D is unclear. The CDR3 loop spans 13 amino acids. Trimming cost V 4 bases and J 11 bases, with 15 bases left between them. Germline CDR1 and CDR2: LGHNA and YSLEER. The CDR3 spells CASSLNSGATQHF. The CDR3 region has the DNA TGCGCCAGCAGCCTCAATAGTGGAGCGACCCAGCATTTT.

This chain joins TRBV7-2 and TRBJ1-2; TRBD1 aligns across 10 bases. V trimming: 5 bases; J trimming: 3 bases; junction bases outside the gene matches: 6. The CDR3 is 15 residues long. CDR1 SGHTA and CDR2 FQGNSA come from the germline V gene. The CDR3 coding sequence is TGTGCCAGCAGCCCTACGGGACAGGGGTACTATGGCTACACCTTC. Amino acid sequence: CASSPTGQGYYGYTF.

This clone was observed a few times. The chain has TRBV7-2 and TRBJ2-1; no definite D call. CDR3 length equals 11 residues. The germline V gene encodes CDR1 SGHTA and CDR2 FQGNSA. V shed 5 bases and J shed 9 bases, with 8 bases lying between them. CDR3 loop: CASSRVGEQFF. In nucleotides, the CDR3 is TGTGCCAGCAGCCGAGTCGGTGAGCAGTTCTTC.

The V call is TRBV21-1, the J call TRBJ1-2; the table calls TRBD1, which could not be checked here. TRBV21-1 is labeled a pseudogene. The CDR3 runs to 14 residues. DNA for the CDR3: TGTGCCAGCAGGGCAGGGGGATCGAGCTATGGCTACACCTTC. Amino acid sequence: CASRAGGSSYGYTF.

This chain links TRBV14 with TRBJ2-3, with 7 bases matching TRBD2. The CDR3 spans 17 residues. Trimming took 0 bases from V and 0 from J; bases not matched to a gene: 6. Germline V lookup: CDR1 SGHDN, CDR2 FVKESK. CDR3 amino acids: CASSQDPAGLSTDTQYF. CDR3 DNA: TGTGCCAGCAGCCAAGATCCAGCGGGACTTAGCACAGATACGCAGTATTTT.

CDR3 in amino acids: CASSSGGDQPQHF. The CDR3 DNA reads as TGTGCCAGCAGCTCGGGAGGGGATCAGCCCCAGCATTTT. The rearrangement links TRBV5-6 to TRBJ1-5; TRBD1 is a possible D gene (5 bases). The germline V gene has CDR1 SGHDT and CDR2 YYEEEE. The CDR3 extends over 13 amino acids. Trimming took off 3 bases at V and 5 bases at J, with 9 bases between the two ends.

The rearrangement uses TRBV29-1 and TRBJ2-7, with TRBD1 as a possible D gene (5 bases). In germline, CDR1 is SQVTM, CDR2 ANQGSEA. CDR3 length: 17 amino acids. Trimming left V 3 bases short and J 3 bases short, with 24 bases between. Here the CDR3 DNA reads TGCAGCGTTGACCTTTTTAGACAGACCAGTTCCATCTACGAGCAGTACTTC. Amino acid sequence: CSVDLFRQTSSIYEQYF.

The J gene is TRBJ2-2, the V gene TRBV9; D gene uncertain. V lost 3 bases, J lost 5 bases, and 11 bases lay in between. This CDR3 spans 14 amino acids. CDR1 SGDLS and CDR2 YYNGEE come from the germline V gene. CDR3 loop: CASSGTSATGELFF. Here the CDR3 DNA reads TGTGCCAGCAGCGGAACTTCAGCGACCGGGGAGCTGTTTTTT. Based on the CDR3 plus reference TRBV9 and TRBJ2-2, the full variable domain is DSGVTQTPKHLITATGQRVTLRCSPRSGDLSVYWYQQSLDQGLQFLIQYYNGEERAKGNILERFSAQQFPDLHSELNLSSLELGDSALYFCASSGTSATGELFFGEGSRLTVL.

J is TRBJ1-5 and V is TRBV7-8, with TRBD1 identical over 7 bases. This CDR3 region has 17 residues. V was pared by 3 bases and J by 0 bases, with 8 bases of the junction left unmatched. The germline V gene has CDR1 SGHVS and CDR2 FQNEAQ. The CDR3 here is CASSFGQVTYSNQPQHF. The DNA of the CDR3 is TGTGCCAGCAGCTTCGGACAGGTCACCTATAGCAATCAGCCCCAGCATTTT.

This clone was recorded a few times. The junction shows a germline mismatch at one end, possibly a read error. V and J are TRBV7-7 and TRBJ1-3; tentative D call: TRBD1 (5 bases). Germline values: CDR1 SSHAT, CDR2 FNYEAQ (reference sequence). The CDR3 runs 14 residues. This chain's CDR3 is CASSPGVSGNTIYF. The CDR3 DNA reads as TGTGCTAGCAGCCCGGGGGTCTCTGGAAACACCATATATTTT.

The V and J genes are TRBV15 and TRBJ2-7; tentative D call: TRBD1 (5 bases). The germline V gene has CDR1 LNHNV and CDR2 YYDKDF (reference sequence). There are 15 residues in the CDR3. Trimming stripped 0 bases from V and 2 bases from J, with 11 bases between. CDR3 in amino acids: CATSRDYQGPYEQYF. The CDR3 nucleotides are TGTGCCACCAGCAGAGATTATCAGGGTCCCTACGAGCAGTACTTC. Full variable domain (outside the CDR3, taken from reference TRBV15 and TRBJ2-7): DAMVIQNPRYQVTQFGKPVTLSCSQTLNHNVMYWYQQKSSQAPKLLFHYYDKDFNNEADTPDNFQSRRPNTSFCFLDIRSPGLGDTAMYLCATSRDYQGPYEQYFGPGTRLTVT.

The chain links TRBV9 to TRBJ1-3; D gene uncertain. Trimming stripped 5 bases from V and 6 bases from J, with 15 bases between. Germline values: CDR1 SGDLS, CDR2 YYNGEE. There are 14 residues in the CDR3. The CDR3 DNA is TGTGCCAGCAGTTCACCAGGACTCCTAAACACCATATATTTT. Its protein product is CASSSPGLLNTIYF.

The table lists this clone with a few counts. The CDR3 coding sequence is TGCAGCGTTGCTGACTTATACGAGCAGTACTTC. Translating it yields CSVADLYEQYF. V is TRBV29-1 and J is TRBJ2-7; no definite D call. The V end was cut by 4 bases, the J end by 4 bases, with 8 bases between. The CDR3 contains 11 residues. Per germline, CDR1 SQVTM and CDR2 ANQGSEA.

The DNA of the CDR3 is TGTGCCAGTAGTATACAGGGGGCAAGTCAGCCCCAGCATTTT. Residues: CASSIQGASQPQHF. The chain recombines TRBV19 with TRBJ1-5, with 8 positions matching TRBD1. This CDR3 is 14 amino acids long. Germline CDR1 and CDR2: LNHDA and SQIVND (reference sequence). Losses at the gene ends were 2 bases for V and 6 bases for J; bases not matched to a gene: 3. Based on the CDR3 plus reference TRBV19 and TRBJ1-5, the full variable domain is DGGITQSPKYLFRKEGQNVTLSCEQNLNHDAMYWYRQDPGQGLRLIYYSQIVNDFQKGDIAEGYSVSREKKESFPLTVTSAQKNPTAFYLCASSIQGASQPQHFGDGTRLSIL.

V usage is TRBV28 and J usage is TRBJ1-5; 10 bases are a match to TRBD1. Trimming removed 5 bases from V and 6 bases from J; junction bases left unmatched: 4. The germline V gene encodes CDR1 MDHEN and CDR2 SYDVKM. There are 14 residues in the CDR3. The DNA for the CDR3 is TGTGCCAGCAGTCGACAGGGGGCGGGTCAGCCCCAGCATTTT. Protein product: CASSRQGAGQPQHF.

The rearrangement uses TRBV19 and TRBJ1-1, with 10 bases aligning to TRBD1. This CDR3 is 14 amino acids long. Germline CDR1 is LNHDA and CDR2 is SQIVND (reference sequence). V gave up 5 bases and J gave up 2 bases; unmatched junction bases: 2. CDR3 DNA sequence: TGTGCCAGTAGTCGACAGGGGGCAAACACTGAAGCTTTCTTT. It translates to CASSRQGANTEAFF. The full variable domain, in which reference TRBV19 and TRBJ1-1 provide the parts outside the CDR3, is DGGITQSPKYLFRKEGQNVTLSCEQNLNHDAMYWYRQDPGQGLRLIYYSQIVNDFQKGDIAEGYSVSREKKESFPLTVTSAQKNPTAFYLCASSRQGANTEAFFGQGTRLTVV.

This rearrangement joins TRBV7-6 to TRBJ2-7; 7 positions agree with TRBD2. The germline gives CDR1 SGHVS, CDR2 FNYEAQ. This CDR3 is built from 15 residues. The ends lost 5 bases at V and 3 bases at J; junction bases unmatched: 10. The CDR3 sequence is CASSPRRGSDYEQYF. The CDR3 coding sequence is TGTGCCAGCAGCCCCAGGCGGGGGAGCGACTACGAGCAGTACTTC.

The chain links TRBV9 to TRBJ2-2; 15 positions agree with TRBD2. V dropped 4 bases and J dropped 1; count of bases not matched to a gene: 2. CDR1 and CDR2 from the germline V gene are SGDLS and YYNGEE. This CDR3 is built from 17 residues. The CDR3 protein is CASSMGLAGGNTGELFF. CDR3 sequence (DNA): TGTGCCAGCAGCATGGGACTAGCGGGGGGGAACACCGGGGAGCTGTTTTTT.

This rearrangement joins TRBV29-1 to TRBJ2-3; maybe TRBD1 (6 bases). The germline V gene encodes CDR1 SQVTM and CDR2 ANQGSEA. Trimming removed 3 bases from V and 6 bases from J, with 7 bases in between. This CDR3 has 11 amino acids. CDR3 sequence: CSVEGADTQYF. The DNA of the CDR3 is TGCAGCGTTGAGGGGGCTGATACGCAGTATTTT.

The chain links TRBV11-1 to TRBJ2-5; D is perhaps TRBD1 (6 bases). V shed 5 bases and J shed 2 bases, with 15 bases lying between them. Germline V gives CDR1 SGHAT, CDR2 FQDESV (reference sequence). This CDR3 comprises 15 residues. In DNA form, the CDR3 reads TGTGCCAGCAGCCCGAGAGACAGGACGCAAGAGACCCAGTACTTC. It codes for CASSPRDRTQETQYF.

This chain connects TRBV4-3 to TRBJ2-5; D is unresolved. Germline V gene sequence: CDR1 LGHNA, CDR2 YSLEER. Trimming shortened V by 1 base and J by 5 bases, and 8 bases separated the two germline ends. This CDR3 region has 13 residues. The CDR3 DNA follows: TGCGCCAGCAGCCAAGGGCTCAGGGAGACCCAGTACTTC. Protein: CASSQGLRETQYF.

V and J are TRBV15 and TRBJ2-2; TRBD1 aligns across 8 bases. Germline V CDR1 and CDR2: LNHNV, YYDKDF (reference sequence). With 1 base clipped from V and 5 bases from J, the junction kept 6 bases outside the gene matches. The CDR3 totals 16 residues. CDR3 bases: TGTGCCACCAGCAGAGTGGGACAGGTGATAACCGGGGAGCTGTTTTTT. It codes for CATSRVGQVITGELFF.

The chain is built from TRBV29-1 and TRBJ1-1; TRBD1 matches 7 bases. Germline loops: CDR1 SQVTM, CDR2 ANQGSEA. CDR3 size: 14 residues. Trimming took 7 bases from V and 3 from J; bases not matched to a gene: 11. The CDR3, as DNA: TGCAGCGCTCCGGAGGGGGCTGGGGACACTGAAGCTTTCTTT. The encoded protein is CSAPEGAGDTEAFF.